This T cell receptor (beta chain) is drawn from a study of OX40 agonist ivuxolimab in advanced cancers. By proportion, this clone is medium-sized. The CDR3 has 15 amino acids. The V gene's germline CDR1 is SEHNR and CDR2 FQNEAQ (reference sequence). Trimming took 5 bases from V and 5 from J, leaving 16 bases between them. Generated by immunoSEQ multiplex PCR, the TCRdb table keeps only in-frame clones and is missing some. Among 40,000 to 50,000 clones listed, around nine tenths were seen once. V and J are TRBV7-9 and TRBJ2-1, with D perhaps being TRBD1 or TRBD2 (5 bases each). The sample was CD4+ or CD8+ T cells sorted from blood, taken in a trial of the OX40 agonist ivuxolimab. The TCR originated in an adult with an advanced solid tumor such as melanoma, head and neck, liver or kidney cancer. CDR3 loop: CASSPRRRDDNEQFF. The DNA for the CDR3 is TGTGCCAGCAGCCCCCGGCGCAGGGACGACAATGAGCAGTTCTTC.